The 32 T cell receptor beta chains presented below share a single source sample, sequenced in a study of beta chain features in type 1 diabetes. Study-level results: When Type 1 diabetes patients were examined, their TCRB CDR3s proved moderately but significantly shorter in all four CD4+ subsets.

cDNA synthesis used the whole RNA isolate, giving expressed TCRB sequences. Profiling relied on immunoSEQ multiplex PCR, and the TCRdb table lists in-frame clones only, not all of them. The sample has approximately 360,000 clones, roughly 12% seen once. These receptors' targets are unknown. Sequencing used naive CD4+ T cells from blood. The receptors derive from a woman under 30 with type 1 diabetes.

This clone was seen only a few times. CDR3 in DNA: TGTGCCAGCAGTGACGTCCCCGGACAGGGGGCCAACACCATATATTTT. As protein: CASSDVPGQGANTIYF. The chain recombines TRBV25-1 with TRBJ1-3; 11 positions agree with TRBD1. The CDR3 is 16 amino acids. V gave up 3 bases and J gave up 7 bases; unmatched junction bases: 8. Looked up from germline, CDR1 is MGHDK and CDR2 is SYGVNS.

This clone came up a few times. One end of the junction fails to match germline, which may point to a read error. The chain couples TRBV7-9 to TRBJ2-7, with D possibly matching TRBD2 (6 bases). Per germline, CDR1 SEHNR and CDR2 FQNEAQ (reference sequence). The CDR3 has 16 residues. The CDR3 region is CASSSGPRNWTTTIDF. The CDR3 nucleotides are TGTGCCAGCAGCTCCGGGCCCCGGAATTGGACTACGACGATAGACTTC.

The sample holds a few counts of this clone. V usage is TRBV7-2 and J usage is TRBJ2-7; D is unclear. V dropped 4 bases and J dropped 7 bases, with 14 bases sitting between them. The CDR3 is made up of 13 amino acids. The germline V gene has CDR1 SGHTA and CDR2 FQGNSA. The CDR3 coding sequence is TGTGCCAGCAGCTCCCCTCGGGTCGGTGAGCAGTACTTC. Translating it yields CASSSPRVGEQYF.

The count of this clone is one. The rearrangement joins TRBV5-1 to TRBJ2-1, with 9 bases aligning to TRBD2. Trimming removed 4 bases from V and 8 bases from J; junction bases left unmatched: 7. The CDR3 length is 14 residues. CDR1 SGHRS and CDR2 YFSETQ come from the germline V gene. DNA of the CDR3: TGCGCCAGCAGCGCGGGAGGGATGGTCTATGAGCAGTTCTTC. This translates into CASSAGGMVYEQFF.

CDR3 sequence (DNA): TGTGCCAGCAGTGAGCTGGGGAGCTCTGGGGCCAACGTCCTGACTTTC. Protein sequence: CASSELGSSGANVLTF. The rearrangement uses TRBV25-1 and TRBJ2-6, with TRBD2 as a possible D gene (5 bases). The germline V and J ends were trimmed by 3 bases and 0 bases, with 9 bases remaining between them. Germline CDR1 MGHDK, CDR2 SYGVNS. The CDR3 length is 16 residues.

This clone appeared a few times. The chain employs TRBV7-9 and TRBJ2-3, with D possibly matching TRBD2 (5 bases). CDR1 SEHNR and CDR2 FQNEAQ come from the germline V gene (reference sequence). This CDR3 contains 16 residues. Trimming left V 0 bases short and J 0 bases short, with 10 bases between. The CDR3 protein is CASSLALRTSTDTQYF. The CDR3 coding sequence is TGTGCCAGCAGCTTAGCGCTCCGGACTAGCACAGATACGCAGTATTTT.

This clone was detected only a few times. Additional DNA sequences in this sample encode the identical CDR3. The chain couples TRBV18 to TRBJ2-5, with 8 bases that match TRBD1. Germline lookup yields CDR1 KGHSH and CDR2 LQKENI. This CDR3 contains 14 residues. J gave up 2 bases and V 2 bases, and 1 base lay outside the gene matches. The CDR3 is CASSPRQGQETQYF. In DNA, the CDR3 is TGTGCCAGCTCACCAAGACAGGGGCAAGAGACCCAGTACTTC.

This chain joins TRBV29-1 and TRBJ2-5; 7 positions match TRBD1. The CDR3 has 12 amino acids. Germline CDR1 and CDR2: SQVTM and ANQGSEA. V was clipped by 7 bases and J by 3 bases; unmatched bases: 5. CDR3: CSAGTVEETQYF. The CDR3 DNA sequence: TGCAGCGCGGGGACAGTGGAAGAGACCCAGTACTTC. Looking up the rest from reference TRBV29-1 and TRBJ2-5 gives the full variable domain: SAVISQKPSRDICQRGTSLTIQCQVDSQVTMMFWYRQQPGQSLTLIATANQGSEATYESGFVIDKFPISRPNLTFSTLTVSNMSPEDSSIYLCSAGTVEETQYFGPGTRLLVL.

This clone has just a few counts. V gene TRBV4-1 combines with J gene TRBJ1-1, with D uncertain. The CDR3 length is 13 residues. Germline-derived CDR1 and CDR2 are MGHRA and YSYEKL. V lost 4 bases, J lost 7 bases, and 13 bases lay in between. CDR3 region: CASSPVGSGEAFF. The CDR3 nucleotides are TGCGCCAGCAGCCCCGTTGGGAGTGGTGAAGCTTTCTTT.

Only a few counts were recorded for this clone. This sequence joins TRBV5-1 and TRBJ1-1; D is perhaps TRBD1 (6 bases). The CDR3 is 14 residues long. The V gene's germline CDR1 is SGHRS and CDR2 YFSETQ. Trimming shortened V by 4 bases and J by 1 base, and 11 bases separated the two germline ends. The CDR3 DNA reads as TGCGCCAGCAGCCGCGACAGGAAGAACACTGAAGCTTTCTTT. This codes for CASSRDRKNTEAFF.

The gene calls are TRBV21-1 and TRBJ1-5. TRBV21-1 is a recognized pseudogene. This CDR3 has 14 residues. The CDR3 DNA sequence: TGTGCCAGCAGCAAATCGTCGGGTAGAAAGGCCCAGCATTTT. This gives the protein CASSKSSGRKAQHF.

The chain has TRBV30 and TRBJ2-7; D possibly corresponds to TRBD2 (5 bases). The CDR3 is 14 residues long. Germline V gene data show CDR1 as GTSNPN and CDR2 as SVGIG (reference sequence). V lost 0 bases to trimming and J lost 3 bases, with 12 bases between them. DNA for the CDR3: TGTGCCTGGAGTGTACGGTTTCGGGACTACGAGCAGTACTTC. Translation: CAWSVRFRDYEQYF.

This chain links TRBV27 with TRBJ2-6, with D possibly matching TRBD2 (5 bases). Germline V gene data show CDR1 as MNHEY and CDR2 as SMNVEV (reference sequence). Trimming removed 3 bases from V and 0 bases from J, with 6 bases in between. CDR3 size: 15 residues. Here the CDR3 reads CASSLEVSGANVLTF. For the CDR3, the DNA is TGTGCCAGCAGTTTGGAGGTCTCTGGGGCCAACGTCCTGACTTTC.

The chain couples TRBV6-5 to TRBJ2-6; D ambiguous. V lost 6 bases and J lost 1, with 10 bases in between. CDR1 is MNHEY, CDR2 SVGAGI, per germline. The CDR3 has 15 amino acids. The CDR3 loop is CASSREVSGANVLTF. CDR3 in DNA: TGTGCCAGCAGCCGCGAGGTGTCTGGGGCCAACGTCCTGACTTTC.

The gene calls are TRBV10-3 and TRBJ2-7; no clear D gene. Trimming pared 4 bases from V and 3 bases from J, leaving 10 bases between. This CDR3 is 13 amino acids long. The germline gives CDR1 ENHRY, CDR2 SYGVKD. The chain's CDR3 is CAISARINYEQYF. In DNA form, the CDR3 reads TGTGCCATCAGTGCTAGGATTAACTACGAGCAGTACTTC.

In this sample, this clone turned up a few times. The chain uses TRBV7-9 and TRBJ2-3; 9 nucleotides agree with TRBD2. Per the germline V gene, CDR1 is SEHNR and CDR2 is FQNEAQ (reference sequence). The CDR3 is made up of 16 amino acids. The V segment lost 6 bases and the J segment 4 bases; nucleotides outside the gene matches: 11. Here the CDR3 DNA reads TGTGCCAGCAGGCCCAGGGGACTAGCAAAATCAGATACGCAGTATTTT. Amino acid sequence: CASRPRGLAKSDTQYF.

V gene TRBV30 combines with J gene TRBJ2-3; the match to TRBD2 covers 8 bases. Germline values: CDR1 GTSNPN, CDR2 SVGIG (reference sequence). The CDR3 is 15 residues long. V lost 3 bases to trimming and J lost 4 bases; unmatched junction nucleotides: 9. CDR3 in DNA: TGTGCCTGGAGGGCACTAGCGGTCCGTCCAGATACGCAGTATTTT. Protein sequence: CAWRALAVRPDTQYF.

This clone was recorded a few times. The J gene is TRBJ1-6, the V gene TRBV27; perhaps TRBD1 as D (6 bases). Germline V lookup: CDR1 MNHEY, CDR2 SMNVEV (reference sequence). This CDR3 has 14 residues. Trimming cost V 7 bases and J 9 bases, with 16 bases left between them. The CDR3 reads CASTRDIGTSPLHF. The CDR3 DNA is TGTGCCAGCACCCGGGACATAGGGACTTCACCCCTCCACTTT.

V usage is TRBV7-2 and J usage is TRBJ1-5, with TRBD1 matching over 7 bases. V shed 8 bases and J 2 bases; nucleotides not matched to a gene: 6. There are 14 residues in the CDR3. Germline V lookup: CDR1 SGHTA, CDR2 FQGNSA. The CDR3 loop is CASGITGGNQPQHF. CDR3 sequence (DNA): TGTGCCAGCGGGATAACAGGGGGCAATCAGCCCCAGCATTTT.

In the case of this clone: The identical CDR3 is also encoded by other nucleotide sequences in the sample. The CDR3 sequence is CASSAGLAASTDTQYF. The CDR3 DNA is TGTGCCAGCAGCGCTGGACTAGCAGCTAGCACAGATACGCAGTATTTT. The gene calls are TRBV9 and TRBJ2-3, with TRBD2 identical over 8 bases. The V gene's germline CDR1 is SGDLS and CDR2 YYNGEE. The CDR3 is made up of 16 amino acids. The J segment lost 0 bases and the V segment lost 3 bases, leaving 6 bases of the junction unmatched.

This clone was counted a few times. The rearrangement links TRBV6-5 to TRBJ2-1, with 11 bases that match TRBD2. Germline V gene lookup returns CDR1 MNHEY and CDR2 SVGAGI. After removal of 1 base from V and 9 bases from J, the junction contained 5 bases not matched to a gene. This CDR3 is 15 amino acids long. The CDR3 here is CASSYLGTSGVEQFF. In DNA form, the CDR3 reads TGTGCCAGCAGTTACTTAGGGACTAGCGGTGTTGAGCAGTTCTTC.

The sample holds a few counts of this clone. This chain uses TRBV5-4 with TRBJ2-3, with 11 nucleotides matching TRBD1. Unmatched junction bases numbered 4, after V lost 7 bases and J lost 3 bases. Germline V CDR1 and CDR2: SGHNT, YYREEE (reference sequence). This CDR3 region has 14 residues. The CDR3 loop reads CASGTGGSTDTQYF. Here the CDR3 DNA reads TGTGCCAGCGGGACAGGGGGGTCGACAGATACGCAGTATTTT. The whole variable domain, remainder taken from reference TRBV5-4 and TRBJ2-3, is ETGVTQSPTHLIKTRGQQVTLRCSSQSGHNTVSWYQQALGQGPQFIFQYYREEENGRGNFPPRFSGLQFPNYSSELNVNALELDDSALYLCASGTGGSTDTQYFGPGTRLTVL.

This clone was seen a few times. The rearrangement links TRBV5-1 to TRBJ2-4; weak D call: TRBD2 (5 bases). Germline V gene sequence: CDR1 SGHRS, CDR2 YFSETQ. CDR3 length: 12 residues. With 4 bases removed from V and 13 bases from J, the gap between germline ends came to 15 bases. The CDR3 loop is CASSLDGNGQYF. CDR3 sequence (DNA): TGCGCCAGCAGCCTGGACGGGAATGGGCAGTACTTC.

The J gene is TRBJ1-4, the V gene TRBV4-3; 7 bases fit TRBD1. CDR1 LGHNA and CDR2 YSLEER come from the germline V gene. J gave up 3 bases and V 0 bases, and 4 bases lay outside the gene matches. The CDR3 covers 16 residues. CDR3 sequence: CASSQDRGISNEKLFF. As DNA, the CDR3 is TGCGCCAGCAGCCAAGACAGGGGGATATCTAATGAAAAACTGTTTTTT.

The rearrangement joins TRBV5-1 to TRBJ2-3; 10 nucleotides line up with TRBD2. The germline V gene encodes CDR1 SGHRS and CDR2 YFSETQ. The CDR3 runs 16 residues. Trimming cost V 3 bases and J 4 bases; bases outside gene matches: 8. The CDR3: CASSYTSGRGADTQYF. In DNA form, the CDR3 reads TGCGCCAGCAGCTATACCAGCGGGAGGGGAGCAGATACGCAGTATTTT.

The sample holds a few counts of this clone. This chain joins TRBV7-9 and TRBJ2-7; D gene uncertain. Looked up from germline, CDR1 is SEHNR and CDR2 is FQNEAQ (reference sequence). V lost 5 bases and J 2 bases, leaving 13 bases between the germline ends. The CDR3 sequence is 14 residues long. CDR3 sequence: CASSLNRETYEQYF. The CDR3 nucleotides are TGTGCCAGCAGCCTGAATAGAGAAACCTACGAGCAGTACTTC.

The genes are TRBV5-1 and TRBJ1-4; 8 nucleotides align to TRBD1. This CDR3 comprises 14 residues. CDR1 is SGHRS, CDR2 YFSETQ, per germline. The V and J ends lost 6 bases and 3 bases, in that order; junction bases with no gene match: 4. The CDR3: CASNQGAPNEKLFF. In DNA form, the CDR3 reads TGCGCCAGCAACCAGGGGGCGCCTAATGAAAAACTGTTTTTT.

This clone was observed a few times. This rearrangement joins TRBV4-2 to TRBJ1-4; 7 nucleotides match TRBD1. The CDR3 length is 14 residues. The germline V gene encodes CDR1 LGHNA and CDR2 YNFKEQ. J lost 7 bases, V lost 3 bases, and 5 bases had no gene match. CDR3 DNA: TGTGCCAGCAGCCATCCCGGACAGGCTGAAAAACTGTTTTTT. The encoded protein is CASSHPGQAEKLFF.

This clone was seen a few times. J is TRBJ2-7 and V is TRBV7-8; D may be TRBD1 (5 bases). Trimming took off 5 bases at V and 2 bases at J, with 10 bases between the two ends. CDR1 is SGHVS and CDR2 is FQNEAQ in the germline V gene. This CDR3 has 13 residues. CDR3 protein: CASSQTETYEQYF. For the CDR3, the DNA is TGTGCCAGCAGCCAGACAGAAACCTACGAGCAGTACTTC.

This clone was detected only a few times. This chain joins TRBV6-5 and TRBJ2-7; TRBD1 agrees at 7 bases. The CDR3 has 13 amino acids. In germline, CDR1 is MNHEY, CDR2 SVGAGI. Losses at the gene ends were 6 bases for V and 2 bases for J; bases not matched to a gene: 4. The DNA of the CDR3 is TGTGCCAGCAGCATGGGACAGACCTACGAGCAGTACTTC. Translating it yields CASSMGQTYEQYF.

The chain employs TRBV29-1 and TRBJ1-1; maybe TRBD1 (5 bases). Germline V CDR1 and CDR2: SQVTM, ANQGSEA. Trimming removed 7 bases from V and 1 base from J, with 13 bases in between. The CDR3 is 13 amino acids. The CDR3 is CSAAGGANTEAFF. The CDR3 DNA is TGCAGCGCCGCGGGAGGGGCGAACACTGAAGCTTTCTTT.

This clone was seen more than once but under ten times. V gene TRBV7-9 combines with J gene TRBJ2-4; 7 bases agree with TRBD1. Unmatched junction bases numbered 16, after V lost 5 bases and J lost 9 bases. This CDR3 has 16 residues. CDR1 is SEHNR, CDR2 FQNEAQ, per germline (reference sequence). The CDR3 sequence: CASSPPIGRGHGIQYF. In DNA form, the CDR3 reads TGTGCCAGCAGCCCCCCTATTGGAAGGGGGCATGGCATTCAGTACTTC.